Sequencing of this TCR beta chain was carried out in a study of regulatory T cells in long-lasting Graves disease. This clonotype turned up a few times. Library construction for TCR beta used iRepertoire HTBI primers and Arm-PCR of CDR3 regions. Using its own MiXCR run on the multiplex PCR reads, TCRdb lists one record per CDR3 protein. The sample comprises about 520,000 distinct CDR3 sequences, around 12% of which are singletons, and around 10% rests with the top ten. The time point was: newly diagnosed GD, antithyroid drugs for less than 3 months. Researchers made the TCR library from RNA that was extracted from PBMCs. The sample was also linked to a second study, of T cells in Graves' hyperthyroidism and ophthalmopathy.

Here the sequenced sample was peripheral blood mononuclear cells (PBMCs), taken at new diagnosis, from a patient treated with antithyroid drugs. The receptor's source is a woman younger than 45 with Graves disease.

In nucleotides, the CDR3 is TGTGCCTGGAGTTATGGGAGTTCTTGGTCCTACGAGCAGTACTTC. It yields the protein CAWSYGSSWSYEQYF. V and J are TRBV30 and TRBJ2-7, with a tentative D call TRBD2 (5 bases). This CDR3 has 15 residues. Germline values: CDR1 GTSNPN, CDR2 SVGIG (reference sequence). V was clipped by 2 bases and J by 1 base, with 15 bases between them.